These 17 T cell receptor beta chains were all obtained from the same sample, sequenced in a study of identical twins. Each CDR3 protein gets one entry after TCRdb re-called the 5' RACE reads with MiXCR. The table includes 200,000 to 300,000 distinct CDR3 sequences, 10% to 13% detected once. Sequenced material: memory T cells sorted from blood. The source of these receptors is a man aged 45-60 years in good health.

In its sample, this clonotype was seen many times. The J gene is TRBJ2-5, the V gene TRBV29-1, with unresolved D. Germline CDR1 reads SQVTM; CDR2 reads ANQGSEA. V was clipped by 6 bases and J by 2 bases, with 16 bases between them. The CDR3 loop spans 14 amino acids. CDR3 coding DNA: TGCAGCGTGGCCCGCGTGGATAGACAAGAGACCCAGTACTTC. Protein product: CSVARVDRQETQYF.

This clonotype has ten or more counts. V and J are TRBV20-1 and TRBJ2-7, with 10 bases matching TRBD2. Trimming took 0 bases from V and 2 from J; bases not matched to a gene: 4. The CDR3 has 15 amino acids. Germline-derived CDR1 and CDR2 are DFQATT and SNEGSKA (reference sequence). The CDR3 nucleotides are TGCAGTGCTAGAGATTTTACTAGCGGGGCCTACGAGCAGTACTTC. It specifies CSARDFTSGAYEQYF.

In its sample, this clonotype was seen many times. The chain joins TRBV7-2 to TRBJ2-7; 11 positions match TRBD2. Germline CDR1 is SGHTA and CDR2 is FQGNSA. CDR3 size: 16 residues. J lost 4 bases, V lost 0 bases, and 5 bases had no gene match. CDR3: CASSLASSGRIYEQYF. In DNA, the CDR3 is TGTGCCAGCAGCTTAGCGTCTAGCGGGAGGATATACGAGCAGTACTTC.

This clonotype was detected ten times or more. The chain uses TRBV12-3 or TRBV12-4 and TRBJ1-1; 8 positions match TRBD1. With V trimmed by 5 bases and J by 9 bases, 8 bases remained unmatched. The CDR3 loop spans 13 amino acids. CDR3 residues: CASSQNRGRQAFF. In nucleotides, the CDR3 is TGTGCCAGCAGTCAAAACAGGGGGAGACAAGCTTTCTTT.

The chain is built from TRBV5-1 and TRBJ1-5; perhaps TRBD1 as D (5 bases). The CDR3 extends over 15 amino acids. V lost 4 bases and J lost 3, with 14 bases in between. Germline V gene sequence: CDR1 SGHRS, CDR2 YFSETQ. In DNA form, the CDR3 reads TGCGCCAGCAGCGAGGCCGGGACCTTCAATCAGCCCCAGCATTTT. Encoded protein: CASSEAGTFNQPQHF.

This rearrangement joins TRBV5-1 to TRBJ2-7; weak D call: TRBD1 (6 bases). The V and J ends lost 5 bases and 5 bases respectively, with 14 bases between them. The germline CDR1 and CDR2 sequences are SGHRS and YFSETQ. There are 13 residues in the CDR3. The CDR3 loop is CASRQGEENEQYF. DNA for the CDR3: TGCGCCAGCAGACAGGGTGAAGAGAACGAGCAGTACTTC.

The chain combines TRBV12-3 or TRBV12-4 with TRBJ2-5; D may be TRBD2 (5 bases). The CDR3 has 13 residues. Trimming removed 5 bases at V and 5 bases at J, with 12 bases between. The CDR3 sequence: CASSPLVAETQYF. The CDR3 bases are TGTGCCAGCAGTCCACTAGTCGCGGAGACCCAGTACTTC.

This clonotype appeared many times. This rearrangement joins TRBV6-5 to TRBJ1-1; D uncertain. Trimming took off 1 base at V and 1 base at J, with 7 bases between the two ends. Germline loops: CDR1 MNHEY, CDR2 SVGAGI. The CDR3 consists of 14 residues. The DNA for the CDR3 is TGTGCCAGCAGTTACTTCCCTGCGAACACTGAAGCTTTCTTT. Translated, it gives CASSYFPANTEAFF.

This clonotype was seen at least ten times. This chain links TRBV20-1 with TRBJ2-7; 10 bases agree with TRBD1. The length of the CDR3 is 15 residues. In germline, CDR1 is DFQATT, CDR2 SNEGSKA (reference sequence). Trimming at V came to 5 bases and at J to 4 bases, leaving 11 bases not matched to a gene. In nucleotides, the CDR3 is TGCAGTGCTTTATCCGGGACAGGGGCTGTGTACGAGCAGTACTTC. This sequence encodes CSALSGTGAVYEQYF.

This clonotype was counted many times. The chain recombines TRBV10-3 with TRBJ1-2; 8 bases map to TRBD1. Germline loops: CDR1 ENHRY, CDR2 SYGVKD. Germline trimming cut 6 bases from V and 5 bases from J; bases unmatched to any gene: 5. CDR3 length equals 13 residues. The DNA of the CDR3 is TGTGCCATCAGGGACAGGGAAGGTTATGGCTACACCTTC. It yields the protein CAIRDREGYGYTF.

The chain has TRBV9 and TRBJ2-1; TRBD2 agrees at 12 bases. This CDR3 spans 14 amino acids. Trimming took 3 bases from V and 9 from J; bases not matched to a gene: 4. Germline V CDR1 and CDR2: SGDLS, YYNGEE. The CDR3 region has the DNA TGTGCCAGCAGCGCTAGCGGGGGGGCCGGTGAGCAGTTCTTC. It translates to CASSASGGAGEQFF. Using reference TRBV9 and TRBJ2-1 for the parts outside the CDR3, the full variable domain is DSGVTQTPKHLITATGQRVTLRCSPRSGDLSVYWYQQSLDQGLQFLIQYYNGEERAKGNILERFSAQQFPDLHSELNLSSLELGDSALYFCASSASGGAGEQFFGPGTRLTVL.

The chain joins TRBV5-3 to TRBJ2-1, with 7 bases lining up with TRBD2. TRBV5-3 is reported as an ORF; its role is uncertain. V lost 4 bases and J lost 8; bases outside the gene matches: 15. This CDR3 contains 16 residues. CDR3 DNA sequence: TGTGCCAGAAGCCAAGAAGGACTAGACGTGGGGGATGAGCAGTTCTTC. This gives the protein CARSQEGLDVGDEQFF.

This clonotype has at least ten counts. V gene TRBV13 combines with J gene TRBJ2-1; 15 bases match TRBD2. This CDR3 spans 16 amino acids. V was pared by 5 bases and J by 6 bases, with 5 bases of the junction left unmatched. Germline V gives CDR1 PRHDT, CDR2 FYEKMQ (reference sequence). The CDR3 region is CASSRRTSGRANEQFF. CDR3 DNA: TGTGCCAGCAGCCGTCGGACTAGCGGGAGGGCCAATGAGCAGTTCTTC.

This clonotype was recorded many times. Here the CDR3 reads CASSAVVAGISFTRDEQYF. CDR3 DNA: TGTGCCAGCAGCGCCGTGGTAGCGGGAATTTCGTTTACAAGAGACGAGCAGTACTTC. The chain employs TRBV6-4 and TRBJ2-7, with 8 bases fitting TRBD2. The CDR3 is made up of 19 amino acids. V gave up 6 bases and J gave up 5 bases; unmatched junction bases: 24. CDR1 and CDR2 from the germline V gene are MRHNA and SNTAGT.

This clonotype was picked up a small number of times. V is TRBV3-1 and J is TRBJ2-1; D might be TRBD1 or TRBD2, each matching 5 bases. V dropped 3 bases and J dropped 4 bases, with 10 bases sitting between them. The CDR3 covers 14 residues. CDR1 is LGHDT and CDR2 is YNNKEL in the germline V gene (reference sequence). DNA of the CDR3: TGTGCCAGCAGCCAGTGGGACGGTTACAATGAGCAGTTCTTC. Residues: CASSQWDGYNEQFF.

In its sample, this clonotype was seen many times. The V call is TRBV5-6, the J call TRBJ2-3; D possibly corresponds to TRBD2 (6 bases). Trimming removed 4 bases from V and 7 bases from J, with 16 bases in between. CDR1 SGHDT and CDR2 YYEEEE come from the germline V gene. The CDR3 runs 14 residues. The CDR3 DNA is TGTGCCAGCAGCGAGCCGGGACTGCGCAATACGCAGTATTTT. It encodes CASSEPGLRNTQYF.

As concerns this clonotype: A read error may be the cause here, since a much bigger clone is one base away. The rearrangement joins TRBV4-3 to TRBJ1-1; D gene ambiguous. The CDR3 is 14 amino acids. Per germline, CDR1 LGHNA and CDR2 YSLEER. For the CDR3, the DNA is TGCGCCAGCGGCCAAGGCAGAATGAACACTGAAGCTTTCTTT. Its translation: CASGQGRMNTEAFF.